The 14 T cell receptor beta chains reported below all come from one sample, sequenced in a study of CD8+ T cells in alopecia areata. Sequencing used cDNA as its template, made by extracting RNA and reverse transcribing it. Sequenced by immunoSEQ multiplex PCR; TCRdb stores in-frame clones only, minus some. The data contain 200,000 or so clones, 55% to 70% of them singletons. Treatment meaning: oral pan-JAK inhibitor, 5-10 mg twice daily. Source: CD4+ T cells sorted from blood, taken at week 24, from a patient treated with tofacitinib. These receptors were collected from a human donor with alopecia areata.

This clone was recorded a few times. The J gene is TRBJ2-3, the V gene TRBV5-1; 7 bases fit TRBD1. Germline V gives CDR1 SGHRS, CDR2 YFSETQ. The CDR3 extends over 15 amino acids. The V and J ends lost 1 base and 4 bases, in that order; junction bases with no gene match: 6. In DNA form, the CDR3 reads TGCGCCAGCAGCTTGACACGACAGGGTCCAGATACGCAGTATTTT. Amino acids: CASSLTRQGPDTQYF. The complete variable domain, with remaining parts taken from reference TRBV5-1 and TRBJ2-3, reads KAGVTQTPRYLIKTRGQQVTLSCSPISGHRSVSWYQQTPGQGLQFLFEYFSETQRNKGNFPGRFSGRQFSNSRSEMNVSTLELGDSALYLCASSLTRQGPDTQYFGPGTRLTVL.

CDR3 bases: TGCAGCGTTGATCCCGGAACAGGGAGCACTGAAGCTTTCTTT. This gives the protein CSVDPGTGSTEAFF. The gene calls are TRBV29-1 and TRBJ1-1, with a possible D match to TRBD1 (6 bases). The CDR3 has 14 amino acids. V was pared by 3 bases and J by 4 bases, with 15 bases between. The germline gives CDR1 SQVTM, CDR2 ANQGSEA.

The chain uses TRBV7-8 and TRBJ2-3; 10 positions agree with TRBD1. This CDR3 contains 15 residues. Germline lookup yields CDR1 SGHVS and CDR2 FQNEAQ. V was pared by 5 bases and J by 4 bases, with 6 bases of the junction left unmatched. The CDR3 DNA reads TGTGCCAGCAGCCAAAGACAGGGGGCATCAGATACGCAGTATTTT. This sequence encodes CASSQRQGASDTQYF.

This sequence joins TRBV30 and TRBJ2-4; D may match TRBD1 or TRBD2 (7 bases each). CDR1 and CDR2 (germline): GTSNPN, SVGIG (reference sequence). This CDR3 has 13 amino acids. The V and J ends lost 2 bases and 6 bases respectively, with 11 bases between them. CDR3 DNA: TGTGCCTGGAGTCTCAGGGGGGGAAACATTCAGTACTTC. This sequence encodes CAWSLRGGNIQYF.

This clone was found a few times. Here the CDR3 reads CASSVPGRNTIYF. The CDR3 nucleotides are TGTGCCAGCAGCGTCCCAGGGAGGAACACCATATATTTT. This rearrangement joins TRBV9 to TRBJ1-3, with D perhaps matching TRBD1 (5 bases). V lost 2 bases, J lost 7 bases, and 10 bases lay in between. Germline CDR1 reads SGDLS; CDR2 reads YYNGEE. This CDR3 is built from 13 residues. Looking up the rest from reference TRBV9 and TRBJ1-3 gives the full variable domain: DSGVTQTPKHLITATGQRVTLRCSPRSGDLSVYWYQQSLDQGLQFLIQYYNGEERAKGNILERFSAQQFPDLHSELNLSSLELGDSALYFCASSVPGRNTIYFGEGSWLTVV.

CDR3 nucleotide sequence: TGTGCCAGCAGTTTTCAGGGGGTCGGCTACACCTTC. This sequence encodes CASSFQGVGYTF. The chain couples TRBV25-1 to TRBJ1-2; 7 bases line up with TRBD1. CDR3 length: 12 residues. Germline lookup yields CDR1 MGHDK and CDR2 SYGVNS. V gave up 5 bases and J gave up 8 bases; unmatched junction bases: 5.

The chain employs TRBV9 and TRBJ1-1; D not resolved. V lost 7 bases and J lost 4, with 14 bases in between. This CDR3 is 13 amino acids long. Germline CDR1 and CDR2: SGDLS and YYNGEE. The CDR3 reads CASGSGWGTEAFF. For the CDR3, the DNA is TGTGCCAGCGGGAGCGGCTGGGGCACTGAAGCTTTCTTT. The variable domain in full, with the rest retrieved from reference TRBV9 and TRBJ1-1, is DSGVTQTPKHLITATGQRVTLRCSPRSGDLSVYWYQQSLDQGLQFLIQYYNGEERAKGNILERFSAQQFPDLHSELNLSSLELGDSALYFCASGSGWGTEAFFGQGTRLTVV.

The chain couples TRBV7-2 to TRBJ2-5; 12 bases line up with TRBD2. Germline V gives CDR1 SGHTA, CDR2 FQGNSA. The CDR3 extends over 16 amino acids. The trim removed 5 bases at V and 3 bases at J, leaving 7 bases unmatched. The CDR3 reads CASSPLTSGGKETQYF. CDR3 nucleotides: TGTGCCAGCAGCCCATTGACTAGCGGGGGAAAAGAGACCCAGTACTTC.

The chain combines TRBV30 with TRBJ1-2; no clear D. The germline V and J ends were trimmed by 1 base and 3 bases, with 9 bases remaining between them. Germline CDR1 is GTSNPN and CDR2 is SVGIG (reference sequence). The CDR3 is made up of 13 amino acids. CDR3 sequence (DNA): TGTGCCTGGAGTGAAAATGAGGACTATGGCTACACCTTC. It is translated as CAWSENEDYGYTF.

This clone was detected only once. V and J are TRBV7-2 and TRBJ2-7, with no clear D. V was trimmed by 2 bases and J by 4 bases, leaving 6 bases between them. Germline V lookup: CDR1 SGHTA, CDR2 FQGNSA. The CDR3 covers 12 residues. CDR3 DNA: TGTGCCAGCAGCTTATCAAAGTACGAGCAGTACTTC. Amino acid sequence: CASSLSKYEQYF.

V gene TRBV9 combines with J gene TRBJ2-2, with D unresolved. The V gene lost 0 bases and the J gene lost 6 bases, with 9 bases spanning the gap. CDR3 length: 14 amino acids. CDR1 and CDR2 (germline): SGDLS, YYNGEE. The CDR3, as DNA: TGTGCCAGCAGCGTAGATGCTCGCGCCGGGGAGCTGTTTTTT. This sequence encodes CASSVDARAGELFF. The full variable domain, in which reference TRBV9 and TRBJ2-2 provide the parts outside the CDR3, is DSGVTQTPKHLITATGQRVTLRCSPRSGDLSVYWYQQSLDQGLQFLIQYYNGEERAKGNILERFSAQQFPDLHSELNLSSLELGDSALYFCASSVDARAGELFFGEGSRLTVL.

The chain combines TRBV11-3 with TRBJ2-1, with 9 positions matching TRBD2. This CDR3 region has 13 residues. Germline trimming cut 2 bases from V and 12 bases from J; bases unmatched to any gene: 5. Germline CDR1 and CDR2: SGHNT and YENEEA. The CDR3 nucleotides are TGTGCCAGCAGCTTACTATCGACTAGCGGGCAGTTCTTC. Its translation: CASSLLSTSGQFF.

The chain joins TRBV4-1 to TRBJ1-3; D might be TRBD1 (5 bases). The length of the CDR3 is 18 residues. Per the germline V gene, CDR1 is MGHRA and CDR2 is YSYEKL. V lost 6 bases to trimming and J lost 0 bases, with 21 bases between them. This CDR3 is CASSPGQGRAYSGNTIYF. DNA for the CDR3: TGCGCCAGCAGTCCCGGTCAAGGCAGGGCTTACTCTGGAAACACCATATATTTT.

V gene TRBV10-3 combines with J gene TRBJ2-7; D uncertain. From germline, CDR1 is ENHRY and CDR2 SYGVKD. V gave up 2 bases and J gave up 0 bases, with 11 bases separating them. The CDR3 is 15 amino acids. The CDR3 here is CAISEGRLDSYEQYF. DNA of the CDR3: TGTGCCATCAGTGAGGGACGGTTGGACTCCTACGAGCAGTACTTC.